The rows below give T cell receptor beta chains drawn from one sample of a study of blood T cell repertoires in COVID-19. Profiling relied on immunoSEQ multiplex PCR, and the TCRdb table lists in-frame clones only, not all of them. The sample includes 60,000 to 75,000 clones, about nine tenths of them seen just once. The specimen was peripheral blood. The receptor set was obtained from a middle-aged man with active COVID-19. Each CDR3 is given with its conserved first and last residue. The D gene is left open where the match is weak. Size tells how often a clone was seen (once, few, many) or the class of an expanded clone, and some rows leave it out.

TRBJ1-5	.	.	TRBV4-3	TGCGCCAGCAGCCAAGACGCCGGGAGCAATCAGCCCCAGCATTTT	CASSQDAGSNQPQHF
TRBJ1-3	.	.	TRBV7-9	TGTGCCAGCAGCTTAGGACGGTCACAGGGTGCTGGAAACACCATATATTTT	CASSLGRSQGAGNTIYF
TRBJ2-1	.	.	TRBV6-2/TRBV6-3	TGTGCCAGCAGCTTCAGTCCAGGAAGCTCCTACAATGAGCAGTTCTTC	CASSFSPGSSYNEQFF
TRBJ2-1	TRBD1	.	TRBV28	TGTGCCAGCAGTTTAAGGGGGCTAGGTTACAATGAGCAGTTCTTC	CASSLRGLGYNEQFF
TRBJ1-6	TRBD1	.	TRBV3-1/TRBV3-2	TGTGCCAGCAGCCAAGTGGGACAGGGAGTTTCACCCCTCCACTTT	CASSQVGQGVSPLHF
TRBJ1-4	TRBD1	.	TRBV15	TGTGCCACCAGCAGAGACCTCACAGGGGCGATGAAAAAACTGTTTTTT	CATSRDLTGAMKKLFF
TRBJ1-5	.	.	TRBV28	TGTGCCAGCAGTTTACTCTCAGGTCCGCATCAGCCCCAGCATTTT	CASSLLSGPHQPQHF
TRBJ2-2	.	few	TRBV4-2	TGTGCCAGCAGCCAAGTCCAAACAGGGGGGGAGACCGGGGAGCTGTTTTTT	CASSQVQTGGETGELFF
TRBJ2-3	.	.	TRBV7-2	TGTGCCAGCAGCTTGGGGATAAACAGGGTAGCAGATACGCAGTATTTT	CASSLGINRVADTQYF
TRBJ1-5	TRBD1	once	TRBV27	TGTGCCAGCAGTTTACCCAGGACAGGGAAGAGCAATCAGCCCCAGCATTTT	CASSLPRTGKSNQPQHF
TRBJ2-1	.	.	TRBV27	TGTGCCAGCAGTTTTGAAGGGGACACTCCACCTCAATCCTACAATGAGCAGTTCTTC	CASSFEGDTPPQSYNEQFF
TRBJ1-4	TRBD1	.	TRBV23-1	TGCGCCAGCAGTCAACAGGGGGATGAAAAACTGTTTTTT	CASSQQGDEKLFF
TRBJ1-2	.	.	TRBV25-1	TGTGCCAGCAGCGTCTCTAACTATGGCTACACCTTC	CASSVSNYGYTF
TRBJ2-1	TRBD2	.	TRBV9	TGTGCCAGCAGCGTAGAGACGGCGGGAGCGCGTGAGCAGTTCTTC	CASSVETAGAREQFF
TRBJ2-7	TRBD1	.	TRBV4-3	TGCGCCAGCAGCCACGCCCGGGGGGACAGGGGGCCTCACGAGCAGTACTTC	CASSHARGDRGPHEQYF
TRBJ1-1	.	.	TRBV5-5	TGTGCCAGCAGCTTGTTCTCCGGGAACACTGAAGCTTTCTTT	CASSLFSGNTEAFF
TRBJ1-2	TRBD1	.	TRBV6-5	TGTGCCAGCAGTTACTCCGGGACAGGGGCCCCTGGCTACACCTTC	CASSYSGTGAPGYTF
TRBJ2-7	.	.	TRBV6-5	TGTGCCAGCAGTTACGCAGGGGCATCCTACGAGCAGTACTTC	CASSYAGASYEQYF
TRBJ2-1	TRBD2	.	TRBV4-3	TGCGCCAGCAGCCAAGCCGGGGGGGGGTACAATGAGCAGTTCTTC	CASSQAGGGYNEQFF
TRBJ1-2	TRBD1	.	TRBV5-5	TGTGCCAGCAGCTTGTATCATGCAGGGGGCCATGAGGGCTACACCTTC	CASSLYHAGGHEGYTF
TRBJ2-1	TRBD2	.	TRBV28	TGTGCCAGCAGTTTAGCGGGAGGCTCGGGCAATGAGCAGTTCTTC	CASSLAGGSGNEQFF
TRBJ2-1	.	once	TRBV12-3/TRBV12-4	TGTGCCAGCAGCCCGAGATATGAGCAGTTCTTC	CASSPRYEQFF
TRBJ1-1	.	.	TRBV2	TGTGCCAGCAGTTATTCCAGCGTCGACACTGAAGCTTTCTTT	CASSYSSVDTEAFF
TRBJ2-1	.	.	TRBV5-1	TGCGCCAGCAGCTTGTTCAGCGTAGGAGGTGAGCAGTTCTTC	CASSLFSVGGEQFF
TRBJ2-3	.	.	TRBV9	TGTGCCAGCAGCGATCCTGCTTTAGCTACGCAGTATTTT	CASSDPALATQYF
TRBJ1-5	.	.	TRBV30	TGTGCCTGGAGTCTGTTTCGGAGCAATCAGCCCCAGCATTTT	CAWSLFRSNQPQHF
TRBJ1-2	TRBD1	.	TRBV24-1	TGTGCCACCAGTAAGACCGGGACAGGCTATGGCTACACCTTC	CATSKTGTGYGYTF
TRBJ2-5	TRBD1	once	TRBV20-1	TGCAGTGCTAGTCCCCCAAGGGGGCTTCGAGAGACCCAGTACTTC	CSASPPRGLRETQYF
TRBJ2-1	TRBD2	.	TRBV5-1	TGCGCCAGTAACAGCGGGAGGGATGATAGTGAGCAGTTCTTC	CASNSGRDDSEQFF
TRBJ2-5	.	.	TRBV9	TGTGCCAGCAGCGTAGGTAACCAAGAGACCCAGTACTTC	CASSVGNQETQYF
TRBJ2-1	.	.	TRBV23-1	TGCGCCAGCAGTCTGGGAAGGTCTCCCGGGATAAAAACCTACAATGAGCAGTTCTTC	CASSLGRSPGIKTYNEQFF
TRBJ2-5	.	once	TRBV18	TGTGCCAGCTCACCACCGGCGGGGATCCCCCAAGAGACCCAGTACTTC	CASSPPAGIPQETQYF
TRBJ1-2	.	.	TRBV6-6	TGTGCCAGCAGTTACTCGGTCGACGGAGCCTATGGCTACACCTTC	CASSYSVDGAYGYTF
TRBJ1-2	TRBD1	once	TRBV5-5	TGTGCCAGCAGCTTTACAGGGGGGGTATATGGCTACACCTTC	CASSFTGGVYGYTF
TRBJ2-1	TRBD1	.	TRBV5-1	TGCGCCAGCAGCTTAAGACCGGGACAGGGCTACAATGAGCAGTTCTTC	CASSLRPGQGYNEQFF
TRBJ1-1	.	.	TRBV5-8	TGTGCCCTCGGGGGGAACACTGAAGCTTTCTTT	CALGGNTEAFF
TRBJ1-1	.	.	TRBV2	TGTGCCAGCAGGAGCGATGTGAGGAGCGCTGAAGCTTTCTTT	CASRSDVRSAEAFF
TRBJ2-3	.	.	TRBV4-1	TGCGCCAGCAGCCAAGTACAACAGGGAGATACGCAGTATTTT	CASSQVQQGDTQYF
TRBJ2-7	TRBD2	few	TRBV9	TGTGCCAGCAGCGTAGGCCCAGGGAGGGCGGGCTACGAGCAGTACTTC	CASSVGPGRAGYEQYF
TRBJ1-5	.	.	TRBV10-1	TGCGCCAGAGGCCGGGCAGGGGCTTATAGCAATCAGCCCCAGCATTTT	CARGRAGAYSNQPQHF
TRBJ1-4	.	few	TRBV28	TGTGCCAGCAACGGCGGGTTTAATGAAAAACTGTTTTTT	CASNGGFNEKLFF
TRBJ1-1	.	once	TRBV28	TGTGCCACCACAGGAATCGACACCACTGAAGCTTTCTTT	CATTGIDTTEAFF
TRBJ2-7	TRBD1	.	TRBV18	TGTGCCAGCCATACGGGACAGGGTTCCCCCTACGAGCAGTACTTC	CASHTGQGSPYEQYF
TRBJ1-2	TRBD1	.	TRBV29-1	TGCAGCGTGGATTCGACAGGGGCCTATGGCTACACCTTC	CSVDSTGAYGYTF
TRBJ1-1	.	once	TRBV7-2	TGTGCCAGCAGCTTGCAGGGCCCTTTCTTT	CASSLQGPFF
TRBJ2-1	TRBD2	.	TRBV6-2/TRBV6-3	TGTGCCAGCAGCGGGACTAGCGGGGATAGCTCCTACAATGAGCAGTTCTTC	CASSGTSGDSSYNEQFF